Listed below are T cell receptor beta chains from one sample, sequenced in a study of cytomegalovirus exposure and HLA in healthy donors. Repertoires were generated with immunoSEQ multiplex PCR, while TCRdb's copy carries only in-frame clones and drops some. This table has approximately 140,000 clones, roughly three quarters appearing once. Material for sequencing was PBMCs. The receptors were gathered from a woman aged 50 to 65 in good health and CMV-seronegative. The CDR3 runs from the conserved cysteine through the conserved F or W. The D gene is left open where the match is weak. The size of a clone is reported for some rows only, either as once, few or many, or as a class for expanded clones.

>TRBV7-6|TRBD1|NA|17|TRBJ2-6
CASSDRALLSGANVLTF
TGTGCCAGCAGCGACAGGGCACTACTCTCTGGGGCCAACGTCCTGACTTTC
>TRBV2|NA|NA|12|TRBJ2-7
CASGQNAYEQYF
TGTGCCAGCGGACAGAATGCCTACGAGCAGTACTTC
>TRBV29-1|NA|NA|15|TRBJ1-1
CSAVGQLVPFSEAFF
TGCAGCGCCGTCGGACAGCTGGTTCCCTTCTCTGAAGCTTTCTTT
>TRBV6-4|TRBD1|NA|13|TRBJ1-2
CASSGTGGLGYTF
TGTGCCAGCAGCGGGACAGGGGGCCTCGGCTACACCTTC
>TRBV9|NA|NA|11|TRBJ1-2
CASSVGVGYTF
TGTGCCAGCAGCGTAGGAGTTGGCTACACCTTC
>TRBV6-5|NA|few|14|TRBJ2-3
CATQRGGWTDTQYF
TGTGCCACCCAGAGGGGAGGTTGGACAGATACGCAGTATTTT
>TRBV7-3|TRBD1|NA|15|TRBJ2-2
CASRLDRGNTGELFF
TGTGCCAGCAGACTGGACAGGGGAAATACCGGGGAGCTGTTTTTT
>TRBV29-1|NA|NA|14|TRBJ2-7
CSVEGFGGDYEQYF
TGCAGCGTTGAAGGCTTCGGGGGAGACTACGAGCAGTACTTC
>TRBV2|NA|many|14|TRBJ1-1
CASSVTGFNTEAFF
TGTGCCAGCAGTGTAACAGGATTCAACACTGAAGCTTTCTTT
>TRBV19|NA|NA|12|TRBJ1-2
CATRARAYGYTF
TGTGCCACCCGGGCCAGGGCCTATGGCTACACCTTC
>TRBV6-5|NA|NA|14|TRBJ2-2
CASSYDGSTGELFF
TGTGCCAGCAGTTACGATGGTAGCACCGGGGAGCTGTTTTTT
>TRBV7-9|NA|NA|14|TRBJ1-2
CASSHNSFPYGYTF
TGTGCCAGCAGTCATAACAGTTTTCCCTATGGCTACACCTTC
>TRBV2|NA|once|12|TRBJ2-1
CASRLYTGEQFF
TGTGCCAGCAGGCTATATACGGGTGAGCAGTTCTTC
>TRBV7-3|NA|NA|14|TRBJ2-1
CASSSSGGNNEQFF
TGTGCCAGCAGCTCGAGTGGGGGGAACAATGAGCAGTTCTTC
>TRBV10-3|TRBD2|NA|17|TRBJ2-3
CAISENIAGGPTDTQYF
TGTGCCATCAGTGAGAACATAGCGGGGGGGCCAACAGATACGCAGTATTTT
>TRBV7-9|NA|few|15|TRBJ2-6
CASSLGTSGANVLTF
TGTGCCAGCAGCTTAGGGACATCTGGGGCCAACGTCCTGACTTTC
>TRBV19|NA|NA|14|TRBJ1-5
CASKGKGPREPQHF
TGTGCCAGTAAGGGGAAGGGTCCTAGAGAGCCCCAGCATTTT
>TRBV6-5|TRBD2|NA|15|TRBJ2-7
CASSPLAGMSYEQYF
TGTGCCAGCAGTCCGCTAGCGGGGATGTCCTACGAGCAGTACTTC
>TRBV9|TRBD1|NA|15|TRBJ2-7
CASSFGGQGAYEQYF
TGTGCCAGCAGCTTCGGGGGACAGGGGGCTTACGAGCAGTACTTC
>TRBV5-4|NA|once|13|TRBJ1-5
CASSLGGDQPQHF
TGTGCCAGCAGCTTGGGGGGGGATCAGCCCCAGCATTTT